This T cell receptor beta chain is drawn from a study of blood T cell repertoires in COVID-19. Data came from immunoSEQ multiplex PCR; TCRdb stores just in-frame clones and leaves some out. The data show 120,000 or so clones, with roughly 79% seen just once and approximately 25% held by the top ten. The CDR3 is 16 residues long. Germline-derived CDR1 and CDR2 are MRHNA and SNTAGT. V dropped 2 bases and J dropped 4; count of bases not matched to a gene: 7. What was sequenced was peripheral blood. The chain combines TRBV6-4 with TRBJ2-3; 9 positions match TRBD2. The TCR was taken from a human donor in a cohort sampled during active COVID-19. CDR3 sequence: CASSDRAGGASDTQYF. The CDR3 DNA follows: TGTGCCAGCAGTGACCGAGCGGGGGGAGCTTCAGATACGCAGTATTTT.